This T cell receptor beta chain was found in a study of regulatory T cells in long-lasting Graves disease. This clonotype was recorded once. Its antigen is not known. According to the study, TCR beta libraries were built with iRepertoire HTBI primers and CDR3-region Arm-PCR. MiXCR, applied by TCRdb to the multiplex PCR reads, yields one record per CDR3 protein. Of roughly 260,000 distinct CDR3 sequences in the sample, 15% to 20% were seen once. Trimming cost V 3 bases and J 5 bases; bases outside gene matches: 6. This CDR3 has 14 amino acids. The V gene's germline CDR1 is DFQATT and CDR2 SNEGSKA (reference sequence). The time point here: newly diagnosed GD, antithyroid drugs for less than 3 months. Making the TCR library involved RNA that had been extracted from PBMCs. Whole-study results and caveats: Relative to new patients (roughly 900), persistent patients exhibited greater sharing of public clonotypes (around 2,700).

The same data also went into a second study, on T cells in Graves' hyperthyroidism and ophthalmopathy.

The clonotype was recovered from a woman younger than 45 with Graves disease. The chain joins TRBV20-1 to TRBJ2-1; 8 bases align to TRBD2. Material: peripheral blood mononuclear cells (PBMCs), obtained at new diagnosis, from a patient treated with antithyroid drugs. The CDR3 sequence: CSARGGLVHNEQFF. The CDR3 region has the DNA TGCAGTGCTAGGGGGGGACTAGTCCACAATGAGCAGTTCTTC.